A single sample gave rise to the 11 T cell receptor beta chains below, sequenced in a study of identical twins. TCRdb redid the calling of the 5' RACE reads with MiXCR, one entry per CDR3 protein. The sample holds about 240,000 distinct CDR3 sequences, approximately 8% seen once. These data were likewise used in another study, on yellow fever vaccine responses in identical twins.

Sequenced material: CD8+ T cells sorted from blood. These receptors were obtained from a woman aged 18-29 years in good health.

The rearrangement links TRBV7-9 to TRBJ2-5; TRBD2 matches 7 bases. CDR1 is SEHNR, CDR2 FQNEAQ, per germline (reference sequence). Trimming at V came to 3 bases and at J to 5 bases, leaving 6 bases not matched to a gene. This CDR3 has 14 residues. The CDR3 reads CASSLGGRGETQYF. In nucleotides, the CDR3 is TGTGCCAGCAGCTTGGGAGGGAGGGGTGAGACCCAGTACTTC.

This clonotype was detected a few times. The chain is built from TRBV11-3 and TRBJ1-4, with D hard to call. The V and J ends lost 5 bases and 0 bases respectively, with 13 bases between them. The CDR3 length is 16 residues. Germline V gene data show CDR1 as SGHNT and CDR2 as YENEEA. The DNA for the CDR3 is TGTGCCAGCAGCCCTGGGAAAATACCAACTAATGAAAAACTGTTTTTT. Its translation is CASSPGKIPTNEKLFF.

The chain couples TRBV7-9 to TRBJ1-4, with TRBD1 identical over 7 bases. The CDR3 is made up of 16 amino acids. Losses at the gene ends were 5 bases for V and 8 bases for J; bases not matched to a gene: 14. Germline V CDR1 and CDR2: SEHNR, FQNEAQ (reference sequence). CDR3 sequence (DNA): TGTGCCAGCAGCCGAACAGGGGACGGATTTTGGGAAAAACTGTTTTTT. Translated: CASSRTGDGFWEKLFF.

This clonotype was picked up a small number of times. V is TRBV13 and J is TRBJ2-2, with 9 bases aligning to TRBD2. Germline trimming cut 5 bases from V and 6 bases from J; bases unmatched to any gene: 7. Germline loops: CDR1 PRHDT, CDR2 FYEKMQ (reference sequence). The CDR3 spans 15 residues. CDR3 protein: CASSPAGTSPGELFF. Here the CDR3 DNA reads TGTGCCAGCAGCCCCGCCGGGACTAGCCCCGGGGAGCTGTTTTTT.

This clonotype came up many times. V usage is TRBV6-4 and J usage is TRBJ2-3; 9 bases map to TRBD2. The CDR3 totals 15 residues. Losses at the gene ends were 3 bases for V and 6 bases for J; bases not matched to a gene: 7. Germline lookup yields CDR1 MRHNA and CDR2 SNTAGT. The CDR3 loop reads CASSEGASGTDTQYF. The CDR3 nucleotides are TGTGCCAGCAGTGAAGGGGCTAGCGGGACGGATACGCAGTATTTT.

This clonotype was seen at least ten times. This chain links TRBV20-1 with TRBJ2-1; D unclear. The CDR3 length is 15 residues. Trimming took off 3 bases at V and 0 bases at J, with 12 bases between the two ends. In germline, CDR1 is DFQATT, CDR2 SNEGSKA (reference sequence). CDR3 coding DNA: TGCAGTGCTAGGTCCCTGTTAAGCTCCTACAATGAGCAGTTCTTC. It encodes CSARSLLSSYNEQFF.

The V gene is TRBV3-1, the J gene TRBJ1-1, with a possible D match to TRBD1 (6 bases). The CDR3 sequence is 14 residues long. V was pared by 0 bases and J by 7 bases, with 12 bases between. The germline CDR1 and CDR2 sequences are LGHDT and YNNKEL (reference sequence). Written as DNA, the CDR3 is TGTGCCAGCAGCCAAGAAGAGGGGGTGGATGAAGCTTTCTTT. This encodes CASSQEEGVDEAFF.

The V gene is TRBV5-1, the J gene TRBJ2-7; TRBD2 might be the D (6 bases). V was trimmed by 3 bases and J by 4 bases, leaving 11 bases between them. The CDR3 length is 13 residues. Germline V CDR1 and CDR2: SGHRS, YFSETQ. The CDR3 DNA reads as TGCGCCAGCAGCTACGGACGGGGGTACGAGCAGTACGTC. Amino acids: CASSYGRGYEQYV.

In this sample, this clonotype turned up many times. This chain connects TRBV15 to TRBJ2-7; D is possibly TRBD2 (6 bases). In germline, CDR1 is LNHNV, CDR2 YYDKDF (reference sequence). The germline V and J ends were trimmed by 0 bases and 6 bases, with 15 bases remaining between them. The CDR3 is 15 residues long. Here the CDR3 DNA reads TGTGCCACCAGCAGAGAGAGGGCCGGGGGTATCGAGCAGTACTTC. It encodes CATSRERAGGIEQYF.

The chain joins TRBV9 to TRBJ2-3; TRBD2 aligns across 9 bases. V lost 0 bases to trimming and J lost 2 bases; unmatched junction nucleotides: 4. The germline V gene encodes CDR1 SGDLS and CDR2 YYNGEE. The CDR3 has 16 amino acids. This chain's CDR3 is CASSVVPSGATDTQYF. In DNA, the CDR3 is TGTGCCAGCAGCGTAGTTCCTAGCGGGGCCACAGATACGCAGTATTTT. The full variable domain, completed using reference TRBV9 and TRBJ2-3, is DSGVTQTPKHLITATGQRVTLRCSPRSGDLSVYWYQQSLDQGLQFLIQYYNGEERAKGNILERFSAQQFPDLHSELNLSSLELGDSALYFCASSVVPSGATDTQYFGPGTRLTVL.

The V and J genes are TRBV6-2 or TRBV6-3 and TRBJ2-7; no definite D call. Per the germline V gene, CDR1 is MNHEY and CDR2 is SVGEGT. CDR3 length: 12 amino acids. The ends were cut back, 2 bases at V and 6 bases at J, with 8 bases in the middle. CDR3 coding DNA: TGTGCCAGCAGTTACCCGGCTACCGAGCAGTACGTC. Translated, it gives CASSYPATEQYV.